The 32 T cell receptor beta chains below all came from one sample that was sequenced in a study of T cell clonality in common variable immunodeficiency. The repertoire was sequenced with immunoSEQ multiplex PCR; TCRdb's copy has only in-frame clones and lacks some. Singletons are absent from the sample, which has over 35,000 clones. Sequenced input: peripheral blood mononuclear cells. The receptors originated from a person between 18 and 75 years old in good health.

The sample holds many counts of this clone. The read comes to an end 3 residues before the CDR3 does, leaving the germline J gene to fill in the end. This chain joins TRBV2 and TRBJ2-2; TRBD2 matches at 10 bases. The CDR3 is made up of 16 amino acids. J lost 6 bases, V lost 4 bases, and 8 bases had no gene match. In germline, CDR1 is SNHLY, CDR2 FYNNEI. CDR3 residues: CASSGLSGRAPGELFF. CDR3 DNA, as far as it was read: TGTGCCAGCAGTGGGCTGAGCGGGAGGGCCCCCGGGGAG.

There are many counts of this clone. CDR3 DNA, as far as it was read: TGTGCCAGCAGCGGAGGGACTAGTACAGATACG. This codes for CASSGGTSTDT. The CDR3 reads in full as CASSGGTSTDTQYF. The chain carries TRBV7-3 and TRBJ2-3; 8 bases fit TRBD2. The read halts 3 residues ahead of the CDR3 end, with the missing end drawn from the germline J gene. Germline lookup yields CDR1 SGHTA and CDR2 FQGTGA. The CDR3 sequence is 14 residues long. J was trimmed by 3 bases and V by 5 bases; bases with no gene match: 4.

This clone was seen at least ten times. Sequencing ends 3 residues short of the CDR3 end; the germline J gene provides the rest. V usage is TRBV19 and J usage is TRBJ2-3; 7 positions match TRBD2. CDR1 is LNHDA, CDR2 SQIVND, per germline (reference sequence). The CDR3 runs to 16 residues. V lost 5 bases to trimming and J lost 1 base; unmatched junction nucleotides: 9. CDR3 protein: CASSGERDMGTDTQYF. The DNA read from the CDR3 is TGTGCCAGTAGTGGGGAGCGGGATATGGGCACAGATACG.

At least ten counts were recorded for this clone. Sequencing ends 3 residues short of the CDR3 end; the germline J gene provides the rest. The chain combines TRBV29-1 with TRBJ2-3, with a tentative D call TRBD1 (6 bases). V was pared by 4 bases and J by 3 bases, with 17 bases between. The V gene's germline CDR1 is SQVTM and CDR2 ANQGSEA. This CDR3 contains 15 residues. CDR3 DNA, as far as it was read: TGCAGCGTTGCGACAACAGGGAGATTTACAGATACG. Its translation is CSVATTGRFTDT. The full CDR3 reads CSVATTGRFTDTQYF.

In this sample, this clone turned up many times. CDR3 protein: CASRNGGTDTQYF. The DNA read from the CDR3 is TGTGCCAGTCGGAACGGGGGAACAGATACG. The rearrangement joins TRBV19 to TRBJ2-3, with D perhaps matching TRBD2 (6 bases). The read halts 3 residues ahead of the CDR3 end, with the missing end drawn from the germline J gene. V lost 8 bases, J lost 3 bases, and 12 bases lay in between. The CDR3 runs 13 residues. Germline-derived CDR1 and CDR2 are LNHDA and SQIVND (reference sequence).

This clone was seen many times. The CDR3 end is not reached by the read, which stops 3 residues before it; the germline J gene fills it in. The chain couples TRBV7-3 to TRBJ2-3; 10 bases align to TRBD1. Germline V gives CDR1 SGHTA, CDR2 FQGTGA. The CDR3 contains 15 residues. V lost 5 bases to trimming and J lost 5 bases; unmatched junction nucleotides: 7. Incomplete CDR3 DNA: TGTGCCAGCAGCGAGGGACAGGGGTACATAGATACG. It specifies CASSEGQGYIDT. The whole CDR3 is CASSEGQGYIDTQYF.

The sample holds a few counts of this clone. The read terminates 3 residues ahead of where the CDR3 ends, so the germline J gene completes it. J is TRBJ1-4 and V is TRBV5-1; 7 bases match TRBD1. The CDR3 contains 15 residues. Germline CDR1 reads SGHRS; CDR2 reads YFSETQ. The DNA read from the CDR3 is TGCGCCAGCAGCTTGGGAGACAGGGTAAATTCACCA. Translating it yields CASSLGDRVNSP. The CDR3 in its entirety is CASSLGDRVNSPLFF.

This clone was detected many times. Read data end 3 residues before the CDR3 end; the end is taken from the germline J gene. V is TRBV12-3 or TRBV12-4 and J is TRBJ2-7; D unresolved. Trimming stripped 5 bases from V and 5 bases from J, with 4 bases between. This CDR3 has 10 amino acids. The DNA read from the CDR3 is TGTGCCAGCAGTCCTGACGAG. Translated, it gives CASSPDE. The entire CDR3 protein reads CASSPDEQYF.

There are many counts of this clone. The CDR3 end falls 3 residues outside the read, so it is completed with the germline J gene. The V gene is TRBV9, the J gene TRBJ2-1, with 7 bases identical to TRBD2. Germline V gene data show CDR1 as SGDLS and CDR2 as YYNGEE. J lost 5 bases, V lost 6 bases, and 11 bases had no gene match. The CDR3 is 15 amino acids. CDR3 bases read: TGTGCCAGCACCGTTGGCGGGAGCATCGACAATGAG. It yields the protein CASTVGGSIDNE. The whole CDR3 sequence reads CASTVGGSIDNEQFF.

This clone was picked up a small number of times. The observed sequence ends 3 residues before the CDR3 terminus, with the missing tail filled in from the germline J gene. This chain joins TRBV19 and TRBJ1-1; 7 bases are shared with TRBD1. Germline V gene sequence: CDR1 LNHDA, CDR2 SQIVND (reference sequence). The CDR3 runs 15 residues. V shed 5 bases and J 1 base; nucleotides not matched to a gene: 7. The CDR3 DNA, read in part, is TGTGCCAGTAGTGATCCTGGGACAGCGAACACTGAA. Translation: CASSDPGTANTE. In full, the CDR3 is CASSDPGTANTEAFF.

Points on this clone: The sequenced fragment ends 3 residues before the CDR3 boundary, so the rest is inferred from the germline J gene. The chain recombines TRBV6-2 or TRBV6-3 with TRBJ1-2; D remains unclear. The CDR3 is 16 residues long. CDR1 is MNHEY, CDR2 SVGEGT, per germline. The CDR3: CASNHIGGLADDDYTF. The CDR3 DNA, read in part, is TGTGCCAGCAACCATATCGGCGGACTAGCGGACGACGAC.

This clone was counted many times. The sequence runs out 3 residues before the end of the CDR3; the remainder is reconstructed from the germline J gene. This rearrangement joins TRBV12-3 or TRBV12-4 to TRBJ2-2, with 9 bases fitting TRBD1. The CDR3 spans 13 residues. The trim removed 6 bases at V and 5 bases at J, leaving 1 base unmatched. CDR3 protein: CASRTGGTGELFF. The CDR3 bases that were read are TGTGCCAGCAGGACAGGGGGAACCGGGGAG.

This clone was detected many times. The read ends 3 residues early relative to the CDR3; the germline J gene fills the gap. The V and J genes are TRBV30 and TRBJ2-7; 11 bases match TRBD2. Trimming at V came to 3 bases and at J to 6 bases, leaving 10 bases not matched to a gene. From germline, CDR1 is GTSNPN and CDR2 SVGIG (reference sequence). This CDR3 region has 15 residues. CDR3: CAWSATSGRVSEQYF. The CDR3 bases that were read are TGTGCCTGGAGCGCCACTAGCGGGAGAGTCTCCGAG. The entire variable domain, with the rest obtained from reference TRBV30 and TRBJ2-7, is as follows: SQTIHQWPATLVQPVGSPLSLECTVEGTSNPNLYWYRQAAGRGLQLLFYSVGIGQISSEVPQNLSASRPQDRQFILSSKKLLLSDSGFYLCAWSATSGRVSEQYFGPGTRLTVT.

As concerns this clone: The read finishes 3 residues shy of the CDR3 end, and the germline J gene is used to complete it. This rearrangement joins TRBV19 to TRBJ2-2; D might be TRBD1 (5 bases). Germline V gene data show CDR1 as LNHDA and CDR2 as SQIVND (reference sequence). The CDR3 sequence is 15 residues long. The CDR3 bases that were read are TGTGCCAGTAGTAGACAGTTTCCAACTAATGAAAAG. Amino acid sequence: CASSRQFPTNEK. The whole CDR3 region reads CASSRQFPTNEKLFF.

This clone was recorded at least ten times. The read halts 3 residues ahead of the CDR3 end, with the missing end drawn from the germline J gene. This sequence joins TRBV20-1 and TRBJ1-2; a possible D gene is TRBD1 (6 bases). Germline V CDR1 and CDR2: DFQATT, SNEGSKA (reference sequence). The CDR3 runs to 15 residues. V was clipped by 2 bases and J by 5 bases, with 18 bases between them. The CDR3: CSARTPGHKNYGYTF. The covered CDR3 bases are TGCAGTGCTAGAACCCCGGGACACAAGAATTATGGC.

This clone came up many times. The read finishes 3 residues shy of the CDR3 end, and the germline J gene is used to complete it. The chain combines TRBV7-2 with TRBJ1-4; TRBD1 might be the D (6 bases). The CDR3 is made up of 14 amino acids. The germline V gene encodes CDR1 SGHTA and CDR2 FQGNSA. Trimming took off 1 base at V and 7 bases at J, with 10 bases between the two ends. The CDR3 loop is CASSLGTASEKLFF. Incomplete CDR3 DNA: TGTGCCAGCAGCTTAGGGACAGCCAGTGAAAAA.

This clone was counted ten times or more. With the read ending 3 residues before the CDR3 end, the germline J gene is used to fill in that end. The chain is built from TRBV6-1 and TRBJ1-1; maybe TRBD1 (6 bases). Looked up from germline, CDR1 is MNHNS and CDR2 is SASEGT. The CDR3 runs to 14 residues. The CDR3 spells CASSERQVPPEAFF. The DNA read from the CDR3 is TGTGCCAGCAGTGAAAGACAGGTGCCCCCGGAA.

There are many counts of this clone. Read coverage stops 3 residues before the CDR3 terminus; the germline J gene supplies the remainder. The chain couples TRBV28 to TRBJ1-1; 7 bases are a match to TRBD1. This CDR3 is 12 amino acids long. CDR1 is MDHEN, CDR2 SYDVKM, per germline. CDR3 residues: CASRPGQVGAFF. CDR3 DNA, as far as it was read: TGTGCCAGCAGACCCGGACAGGTTGGG. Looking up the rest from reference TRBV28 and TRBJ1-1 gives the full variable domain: DVKVTQSSRYLVKRTGEKVFLECVQDMDHENMFWYRQDPGLGLRLIYFSYDVKMKEKGDIPEGYSVSREKKERFSLILESASTNQTSMYLCASRPGQVGAFFGQGTRLTVV.

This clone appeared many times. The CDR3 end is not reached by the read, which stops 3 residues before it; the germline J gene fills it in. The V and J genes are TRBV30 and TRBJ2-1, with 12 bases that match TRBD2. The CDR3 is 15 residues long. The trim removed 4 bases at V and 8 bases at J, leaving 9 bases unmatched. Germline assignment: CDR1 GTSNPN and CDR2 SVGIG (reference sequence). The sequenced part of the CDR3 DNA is TGTGCCTGGACTTCACTAGCGGGAGGATCCTATGAG. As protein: CAWTSLAGGSYE. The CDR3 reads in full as CAWTSLAGGSYEQFF.

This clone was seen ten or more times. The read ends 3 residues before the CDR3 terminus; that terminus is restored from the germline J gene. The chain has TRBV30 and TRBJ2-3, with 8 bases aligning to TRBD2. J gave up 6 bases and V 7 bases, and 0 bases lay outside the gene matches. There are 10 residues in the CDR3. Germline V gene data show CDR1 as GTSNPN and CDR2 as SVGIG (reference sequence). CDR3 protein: CASGGDTQYF. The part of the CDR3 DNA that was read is TGTGCCTCGGGGGGGGATACG.

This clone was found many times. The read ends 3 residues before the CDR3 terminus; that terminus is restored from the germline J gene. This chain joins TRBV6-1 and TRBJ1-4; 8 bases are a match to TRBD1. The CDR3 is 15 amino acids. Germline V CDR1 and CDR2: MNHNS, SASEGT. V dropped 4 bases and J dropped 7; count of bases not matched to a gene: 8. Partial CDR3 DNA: TGTGCCAGCAGTGCGTCAGGGGGCGCGGTTGAAAAA. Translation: CASSASGGAVEK. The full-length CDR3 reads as CASSASGGAVEKLFF.

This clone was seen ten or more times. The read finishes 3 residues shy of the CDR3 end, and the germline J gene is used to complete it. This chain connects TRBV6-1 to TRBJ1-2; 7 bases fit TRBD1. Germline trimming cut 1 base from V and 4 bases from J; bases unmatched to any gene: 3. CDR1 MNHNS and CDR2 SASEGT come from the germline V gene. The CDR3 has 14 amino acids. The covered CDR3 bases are TGTGCCAGCAGTGAAGGGGACAGCGTCTATGGC. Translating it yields CASSEGDSVYG. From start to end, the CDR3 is CASSEGDSVYGYTF.

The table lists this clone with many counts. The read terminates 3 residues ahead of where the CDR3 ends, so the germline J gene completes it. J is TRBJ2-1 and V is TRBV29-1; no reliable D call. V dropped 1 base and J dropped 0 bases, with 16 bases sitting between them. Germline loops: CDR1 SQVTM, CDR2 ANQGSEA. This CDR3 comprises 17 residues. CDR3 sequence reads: CSVEVTATLSSYNEQFF. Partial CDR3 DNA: TGCAGCGTTGAAGTTACAGCCACCCTGAGCTCCTACAATGAG.

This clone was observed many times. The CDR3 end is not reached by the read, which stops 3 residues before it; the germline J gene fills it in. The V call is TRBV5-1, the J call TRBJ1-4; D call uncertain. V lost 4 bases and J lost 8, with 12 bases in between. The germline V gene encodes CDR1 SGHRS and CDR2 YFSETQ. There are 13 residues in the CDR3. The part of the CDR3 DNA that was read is TGCGCCAGCAGCCCCGCGAGGCGGGAAAAA. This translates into CASSPARREK. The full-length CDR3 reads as CASSPARREKLFF.

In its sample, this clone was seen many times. CDR3 amino acids: CASSPRPQGPTDTQYF. CDR3 bases read: TGTGCCAGCAGCCCACGCCCCCAGGGCCCCACAGATACG. The chain employs TRBV9 and TRBJ2-3, with D maybe TRBD1 (5 bases). The read stops 3 residues short of the end of the CDR3; the missing end is completed from the germline J gene. The V end lost 4 bases, the J end lost 2 bases, and 17 bases lay between the germline ends. The germline CDR1 and CDR2 sequences are SGDLS and YYNGEE. The CDR3 consists of 16 residues.

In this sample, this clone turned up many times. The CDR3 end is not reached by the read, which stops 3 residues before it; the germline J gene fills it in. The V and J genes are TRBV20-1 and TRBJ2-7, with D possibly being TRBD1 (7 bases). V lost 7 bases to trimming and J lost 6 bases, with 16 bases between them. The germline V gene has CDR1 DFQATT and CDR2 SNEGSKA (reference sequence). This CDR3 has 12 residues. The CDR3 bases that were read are TGCAGTGTTTCGCGGCAGGGGGGCGAG. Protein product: CSVSRQGGE. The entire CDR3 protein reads CSVSRQGGEQYF.

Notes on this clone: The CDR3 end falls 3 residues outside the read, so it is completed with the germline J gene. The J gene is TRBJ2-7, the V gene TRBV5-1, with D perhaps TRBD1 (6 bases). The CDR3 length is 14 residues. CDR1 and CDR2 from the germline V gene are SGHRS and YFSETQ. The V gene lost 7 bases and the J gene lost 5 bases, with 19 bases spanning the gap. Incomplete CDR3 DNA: TGCGCCAGCGCCGACGGACAGTCTCTTGACGAG. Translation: CASADGQSLDE. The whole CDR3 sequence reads CASADGQSLDEQYF.

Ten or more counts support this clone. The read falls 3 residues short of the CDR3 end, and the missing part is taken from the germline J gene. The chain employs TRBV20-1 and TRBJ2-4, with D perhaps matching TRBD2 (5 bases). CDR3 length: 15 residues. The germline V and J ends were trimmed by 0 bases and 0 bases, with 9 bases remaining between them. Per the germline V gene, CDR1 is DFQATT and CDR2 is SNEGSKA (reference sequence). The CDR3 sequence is CSARDGSGAKNIQYF. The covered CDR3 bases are TGCAGTGCTAGAGATGGCAGCGGAGCCAAAAACATT.

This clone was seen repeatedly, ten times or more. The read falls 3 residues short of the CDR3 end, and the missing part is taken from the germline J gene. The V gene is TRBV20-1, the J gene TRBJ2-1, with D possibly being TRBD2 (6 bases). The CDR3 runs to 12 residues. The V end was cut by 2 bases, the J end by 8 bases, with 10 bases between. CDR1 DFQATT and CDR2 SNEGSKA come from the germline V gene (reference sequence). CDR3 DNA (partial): TGCAGTGCTAGATGCCCGGGGGATGAG. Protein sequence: CSARCPGDE. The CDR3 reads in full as CSARCPGDEQFF.

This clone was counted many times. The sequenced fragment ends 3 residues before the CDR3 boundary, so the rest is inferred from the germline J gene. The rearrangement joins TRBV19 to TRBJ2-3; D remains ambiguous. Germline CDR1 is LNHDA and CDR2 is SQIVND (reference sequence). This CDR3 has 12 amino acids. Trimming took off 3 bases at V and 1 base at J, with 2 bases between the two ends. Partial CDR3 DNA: TGTGCCAGTAGTATCGGCACAGATACG. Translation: CASSIGTDT. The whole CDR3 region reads CASSIGTDTQYF.

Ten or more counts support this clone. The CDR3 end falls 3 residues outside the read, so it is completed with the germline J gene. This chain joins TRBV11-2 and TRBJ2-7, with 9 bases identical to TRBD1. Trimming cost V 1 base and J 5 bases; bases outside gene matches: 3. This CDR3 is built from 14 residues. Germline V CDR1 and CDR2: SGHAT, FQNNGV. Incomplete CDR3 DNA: TGTGCCAGCAGCTTAGGGACAGGGGAGGACGAG. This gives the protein CASSLGTGEDE. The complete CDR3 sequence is CASSLGTGEDEQYF.

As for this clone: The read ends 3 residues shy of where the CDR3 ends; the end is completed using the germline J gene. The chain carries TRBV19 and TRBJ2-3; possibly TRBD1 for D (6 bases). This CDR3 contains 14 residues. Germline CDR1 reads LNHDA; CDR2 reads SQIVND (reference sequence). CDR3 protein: CASSIEGVGQPQYF. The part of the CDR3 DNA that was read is TGTGCCAGTAGTATTGAGGGGGTCGGTCAGCCG.